The 30 T cell receptor beta chains reported below all come from one sample, sequenced in a study of shared clonotypes between healthy human individuals (TCRdb year 2020). The library was produced with the immunoSEQ multiplex PCR assay. Entries here come from immuneACCESS through TCRdb and include only in-frame sequences with V and J called. Some clones fail to appear in such tables; in the studies checked, an unresolved V gene covers under half of the shortfall, and the cause of the remainder is unknown. A total of about 680,000 clones appear in this sample, 92% of them only once. The ten largest clones take up 24% of the sample. For the CD8 naive samples, CD45RO-negative cells were positively selected for CCR7, yielding a CD45RA+CCR7+ population from which TemRA cells were excluded. Sequenced: naive CD8+ T cells sorted from blood. Interpreted using the paper, the cell subset or site label stands for: CD45RA+CCR7+. These TCRs come from a young man in good health.

The chain recombines TRBV11-3 with TRBJ2-2, with TRBD1 matching over 7 bases. The CDR3 totals 15 residues. CDR1 is SGHNT, CDR2 YENEEA, per germline. With 5 bases clipped from V and 4 bases from J, the junction kept 7 bases outside the gene matches. In DNA form, the CDR3 reads TGTGCCAGCAGCGCCGAACAGGGGACCACCGGGGAGCTGTTTTTT. Protein sequence: CASSAEQGTTGELFF.

This chain connects TRBV7-8 to TRBJ1-5, with D possibly being TRBD1 (6 bases). V was cut by 1 base and J by 7 bases, with 17 bases left in between. CDR3 size: 16 residues. CDR1 is SGHVS, CDR2 FQNEAQ, per germline. The CDR3 protein is CASSLDGGQLMQPQHF. In DNA form, the CDR3 reads TGTGCCAGCAGCTTAGACGGCGGACAGTTAATGCAGCCCCAGCATTTT. Filled out from reference TRBV7-8 and TRBJ1-5, the complete variable domain reads GAGVSQSPRYKVAKRGQDVALRCDPISGHVSLFWYQQALGQGPEFLTYFQNEAQLDKSGLPSDRFFAERPEGSVSTLKIQRTQQEDSAVYLCASSLDGGQLMQPQHFGDGTRLSIL.

V is TRBV11-2 and J is TRBJ2-7, with 10 bases matching TRBD1. V trimming: 3 bases; J trimming: 2 bases; junction bases outside the gene matches: 4. The CDR3 has 15 amino acids. The germline V gene encodes CDR1 SGHAT and CDR2 FQNNGV. CDR3 coding DNA: TGTGCCAGCAGCTTCGCAGGGACAGGGGCCTACGAGCAGTACTTC. It is translated as CASSFAGTGAYEQYF.

This clone appeared a few times. This chain connects TRBV5-4 to TRBJ2-7; D gene uncertain. The CDR3 extends over 11 amino acids. V lost 3 bases to trimming and J lost 3 bases, with 4 bases between them. Germline V gene sequence: CDR1 SGHNT, CDR2 YYREEE (reference sequence). The CDR3 sequence is CASSWGYEQYF. The CDR3 coding sequence is TGTGCCAGCAGCTGGGGCTACGAGCAGTACTTC.

The chain uses TRBV28 and TRBJ2-7; tentatively, D is TRBD2 (5 bases). The CDR3 is made up of 13 amino acids. V lost 3 bases, J lost 3 bases, and 9 bases lay in between. Looked up from germline, CDR1 is MDHEN and CDR2 is SYDVKM. CDR3 in amino acids: CASSLVGVYEQYF. The CDR3 DNA follows: TGTGCCAGCAGTTTGGTGGGAGTCTACGAGCAGTACTTC.

The rearrangement joins TRBV27 to TRBJ2-2; 8 nucleotides match TRBD2. From germline, CDR1 is MNHEY and CDR2 SMNVEV (reference sequence). This CDR3 is 14 amino acids long. Trimming cost V 7 bases and J 0 bases; bases outside gene matches: 1. The CDR3 region is CASMGLANTGELFF. CDR3 DNA sequence: TGTGCCAGCATGGGACTAGCGAACACCGGGGAGCTGTTTTTT.

This chain joins TRBV7-5 and TRBJ2-7; the D call of TRBD2 is as the table states it, not checked on the DNA. TRBV7-5 is a listed pseudogene. This CDR3 has 14 residues. The CDR3 bases are TGTGCCAGCAGCTTAGCGGGTTGGTCCTACGAGCAGTACTTC. It translates to CASSLAGWSYEQYF.

The genes are TRBV27 and TRBJ2-3; D is unresolved. In germline, CDR1 is MNHEY, CDR2 SMNVEV (reference sequence). V shed 7 bases and J shed 6 bases, with 11 bases lying between them. This CDR3 region has 12 residues. DNA of the CDR3: TGTGCCAGCAAACCAAACACGGATACGCAGTATTTT. Residues: CASKPNTDTQYF.

V gene TRBV4-1 combines with J gene TRBJ2-7; D uncertain. Trimming took 1 base from V and 2 from J, leaving 6 bases between them. The germline gives CDR1 MGHRA, CDR2 YSYEKL. This CDR3 is built from 13 residues. As DNA, the CDR3 is TGCGCCAGCAGCCAAGCCCCCCCCTACGAGCAGTACTTC. This codes for CASSQAPPYEQYF.

The chain combines TRBV30 with TRBJ1-4; D might be TRBD1 (5 bases). The CDR3 loop spans 12 amino acids. Trimming pared 2 bases from V and 14 bases from J, leaving 15 bases between. From germline, CDR1 is GTSNPN and CDR2 SVGIG (reference sequence). The CDR3 loop reads CAWSSTGPFLFF. The CDR3 bases are TGTGCCTGGAGTTCCACGGGACCCTTCCTGTTTTTT.

The chain joins TRBV7-9 to TRBJ2-5; TRBD1 is a possible D gene (7 bases). TRBJ2-7 explains the end of the DNA better; the J call may be wrong. Germline CDR1 and CDR2: SEHNR and FQNEAQ (reference sequence). The CDR3 length is 15 residues. The DNA of the CDR3 is TGTGCCAGCAGCGGGACGACAGGGACTGAGTACGAGCAGTACTTC. Translated: CASSGTTGTEYEQYF.

Notes on this clone: Other DNA sequences within the sample encode an identical CDR3. V and J are TRBV5-1 and TRBJ2-1, with D possibly TRBD1 on 6 matching bases. This CDR3 is built from 15 residues. Per the germline V gene, CDR1 is SGHRS and CDR2 is YFSETQ. The V end lost 2 bases, the J end lost 0 bases, and 9 bases lay between the germline ends. CDR3: CASSLGQSSYNEQFF. The CDR3 coding sequence is TGCGCCAGCAGCTTAGGACAGAGCTCCTACAATGAGCAGTTCTTC.

This chain uses TRBV6-1 with TRBJ2-2; tentatively, D is TRBD1 (6 bases). The CDR3 is 15 amino acids. Trimming took 4 bases from V and 6 from J, leaving 15 bases between them. CDR1 MNHNS and CDR2 SASEGT come from the germline V gene. CDR3 region: CASSATGFGAGELFF. CDR3 DNA sequence: TGTGCCAGCAGTGCAACAGGGTTTGGGGCCGGGGAGCTGTTTTTT.

This chain uses TRBV7-9 with TRBJ2-7; D may be TRBD1 or TRBD2 (5 bases each). The CDR3 extends over 12 amino acids. V was shortened by 9 bases and J by 3 bases, with 12 bases between the two germline ends. The germline CDR1 and CDR2 sequences are SEHNR and FQNEAQ (reference sequence). The CDR3 spells CASSGTGYEQYF. CDR3 sequence (DNA): TGTGCCAGTTCCGGGACCGGCTACGAGCAGTACTTC.

The gene calls are TRBV29-1 and TRBJ2-7, with 7 positions matching TRBD2. Germline V gives CDR1 SQVTM, CDR2 ANQGSEA. CDR3 size: 13 residues. After removal of 8 bases from V and 2 bases from J, the junction contained 9 bases not matched to a gene. In DNA form, the CDR3 reads TGCAGCATAACACTAGCGAGCGCCTACGAGCAGTACTTC. Protein product: CSITLASAYEQYF.

The chain has TRBV4-1 and TRBJ2-5, with TRBD2 as a possible D gene (5 bases). Germline V gene data show CDR1 as MGHRA and CDR2 as YSYEKL. Trimming removed 3 bases at V and 4 bases at J, with 12 bases between. This CDR3 has 14 amino acids. CDR3 region: CASSQSSRRETQYF. The CDR3 bases are TGCGCCAGCAGCCAGTCTAGCCGCCGAGAGACCCAGTACTTC.

The genes are TRBV2 and TRBJ2-7; D not resolved. CDR3 size: 12 residues. CDR1 is SNHLY, CDR2 FYNNEI, per germline. V dropped 4 bases and J dropped 6 bases, with 10 bases sitting between them. In DNA, the CDR3 is TGTGCCAGCAGTGGGTTATCGGGCGAGCAGTACTTC. Protein sequence: CASSGLSGEQYF.

The chain joins TRBV11-2 to TRBJ2-7; D remains ambiguous. The CDR3 extends over 14 amino acids. Germline lookup yields CDR1 SGHAT and CDR2 FQNNGV. Trimming stripped 0 bases from V and 3 bases from J, with 9 bases between. CDR3 bases: TGTGCCAGCAGCTTAGATCCGGGCAACTACGAGCAGTACTTC. Translated, it gives CASSLDPGNYEQYF.

The chain couples TRBV27 to TRBJ2-7; 7 positions match TRBD1. V shed 5 bases, J shed 4 bases, and the junction held 8 bases outside the gene matches. The CDR3 is made up of 14 amino acids. Germline V gene sequence: CDR1 MNHEY, CDR2 SMNVEV (reference sequence). The CDR3 spells CASSKTGAAYEQYF. The CDR3, as DNA: TGTGCCAGCAGTAAAACAGGGGCGGCATACGAGCAGTACTTC.

This clone was detected only once. The chain couples TRBV5-1 to TRBJ2-7, with D possibly TRBD2 on 6 matching bases. Germline V gene lookup returns CDR1 SGHRS and CDR2 YFSETQ. The CDR3 contains 15 residues. With 5 bases removed from V and 2 bases from J, the gap between germline ends came to 17 bases. In nucleotides, the CDR3 is TGCGCCAGCAGTCCGGAGGGAAGGCTTGCCTACGAGCAGTACTTC. As protein: CASSPEGRLAYEQYF.

The chain links TRBV5-1 to TRBJ1-2, with 9 bases identical to TRBD1. The CDR3 totals 15 residues. With V trimmed by 1 base and J by 7 bases, 8 bases remained unmatched. The germline V gene encodes CDR1 SGHRS and CDR2 YFSETQ. The CDR3 is CASSLYRGRSGGYTF. Written as DNA, the CDR3 is TGCGCCAGCAGCTTGTACAGGGGGCGCTCCGGTGGCTACACCTTC.

This clone was counted once. The genes are TRBV28 and TRBJ1-1, with D possibly TRBD1 on 6 matching bases. Trimming pared 3 bases from V and 7 bases from J, leaving 21 bases between. Germline CDR1 reads MDHEN; CDR2 reads SYDVKM. CDR3 length equals 16 residues. CDR3 region: CASSFMALVEGGEAFF. The CDR3 bases are TGTGCCAGCAGTTTTATGGCCCTTGTCGAGGGGGGTGAAGCTTTCTTT.

The chain joins TRBV9 to TRBJ2-7; 10 bases fit TRBD2. V was pared by 4 bases and J by 3 bases, with 7 bases of the junction left unmatched. Germline assignment: CDR1 SGDLS and CDR2 YYNGEE. The CDR3 runs 15 residues. The CDR3 region is CASSSREREGYEQYF. CDR3 DNA sequence: TGTGCCAGCAGCTCTCGTGAGCGGGAGGGCTACGAGCAGTACTTC.

This sequence joins TRBV4-1 and TRBJ2-7, with 11 bases aligning to TRBD1. V was clipped by 0 bases and J by 4 bases; unmatched bases: 2. This CDR3 is built from 15 residues. CDR1 is MGHRA and CDR2 is YSYEKL in the germline V gene. CDR3 DNA sequence: TGCGCCAGCAGCCAAGAGGGACAGGGGGAATACGAGCAGTACTTC. Translated: CASSQEGQGEYEQYF.

The chain joins TRBV7-9 to TRBJ2-7; D ambiguous. This CDR3 has 14 residues. Germline V gene sequence: CDR1 SEHNR, CDR2 FQNEAQ (reference sequence). V lost 0 bases to trimming and J lost 6 bases, with 12 bases between them. CDR3 region: CASSLAAGVGEQYF. The CDR3 DNA is TGTGCCAGCAGCTTAGCCGCTGGGGTCGGCGAGCAGTACTTC.

The genes are TRBV27 and TRBJ2-1; 8 bases match TRBD2. The ends lost 3 bases at V and 5 bases at J; junction bases unmatched: 6. The CDR3 is 15 amino acids. Germline CDR1 MNHEY, CDR2 SMNVEV (reference sequence). The CDR3 DNA reads TGTGCCAGCAGTTTCGGACTAGCCGGAAACAATGAGCAGTTCTTC. Translation gives CASSFGLAGNNEQFF.

The chain uses TRBV2 and TRBJ2-7; 7 bases map to TRBD1. From germline, CDR1 is SNHLY and CDR2 FYNNEI. Losses at the gene ends were 6 bases for V and 0 bases for J; bases not matched to a gene: 8. The CDR3 spans 15 residues. This CDR3 reads CASSSGTANSYEQYF. The CDR3, as DNA: TGTGCCAGCAGCTCCGGGACAGCGAACTCCTACGAGCAGTACTTC.

V is TRBV11-2 and J is TRBJ2-7; weak D call: TRBD2 (5 bases). This CDR3 contains 14 residues. Germline CDR1 and CDR2: SGHAT and FQNNGV. V lost 1 base and J lost 6, with 13 bases in between. CDR3 sequence reads: CASSLVGLAVEQYF. DNA of the CDR3: TGTGCCAGCAGCTTAGTAGGGCTAGCTGTCGAGCAGTACTTC.

This sequence joins TRBV2 and TRBJ2-1, with D possibly TRBD2 on 5 matching bases. Per germline, CDR1 SNHLY and CDR2 FYNNEI. Trimming cost V 3 bases and J 15 bases, with 15 bases left between them. The CDR3 totals 12 residues. CDR3 DNA sequence: TGTGCCAGCAGTGATGAGGGCCCGCATATGTTCTTC. This gives the protein CASSDEGPHMFF.

In DNA form, the CDR3 reads TGTGCCAGCAGCCACTTAGCCCCAGACTTGACAGATACGCAGTATTTT. It specifies CASSHLAPDLTDTQYF. The rearrangement links TRBV14 to TRBJ2-3; D gene ambiguous. The CDR3 covers 16 residues. V was clipped by 3 bases and J by 3 bases, with 16 bases between them. Germline-derived CDR1 and CDR2 are SGHDN and FVKESK.